Included here is one T cell receptor beta chain sequence, with context. The sample holds many counts of this clonotype. The antigen it recognizes is unknown. Per-nucleotide qualities are absent, and no much larger clonotype sits a single base away. The library was made by PCR. Sequencing used an Illumina HiSeq 2500. TCR libraries were prepared with molecular barcoding, using unique molecular identifiers to normalize TCRbeta repertoire quantification. TCRdb reanalyzed the raw reads on its own, using fastp at Q25 for trimming and MiXCR for clone calling, and kept in-frame beta chains. Entries that share a CDR3 protein sequence are merged under the most common genes and DNA. This sample holds about 240,000 distinct CDR3 sequences; about 26% were observed only once. The ten largest clones represent 2% to 3% of the sample. This specimen's treatment or condition label, per the study, means: allogeneic hematopoietic cell transplantation with graft depleted of TCRalphabeta T cells and CD19 B cells. Transplant recipients were children who received TCRalphabeta/CD19-depleted allogeneic hematopoietic cell grafts.

The data derive from a study of T-cell reconstitution after alpha-beta-depleted transplantation in children (dated by TCRdb to 2016 to 2017). Looking at the study overall: T-cell immune reconstitution after TCRalphabeta/CD19-depleted allogeneic hematopoietic cell transplantation in children was quantitatively tracked in the study by means of TCR repertoire profiling. The research as a whole found: Apparently early alphabetaT-cell count recovery about two months after transplant reportedly relied on only several hundred rapidly expanded clones derived from non-depleted graft cells. Over subsequent months, a decline in hyperexpanded clone frequencies was noted, and after one year, T-cell counts and TCRbeta diversity were mostly ascribed to newly produced T cells. In some patients, the high TCRbeta diversity seen at day 60 was put down to recipient T cells and intrathymic progenitors that had survived conditioning.

CDR1 and CDR2 are read off the germline V gene as SQVTM and ANQGSEA. V gives up 1 base and J gives up 0 bases, and the segment between their germline ends measures 10 bases. Reading from cysteine to phenylalanine, the CDR3 counts 14 amino acids. Only the CDR3 part of the read is kept: 42 bases, read in frame from the first base. The V and J segments used are TRBV29-1 and TRBJ2-7; no D gene is confidently identified. Specimen: PBMCs, collected before TCRalphabeta/CD19-depleted stem cell transplant. This receptor was obtained from a girl between 2 and 10 years old with Fanconi anemia, due to receive a stem cell transplant. The CDR3 in this case is CSVEATPNSYEQYF. Here is the DNA: TGCAGCGTTGAAGCGACACCAAACTCCTACGAGCAGTACTTC.